This T cell receptor (beta chain) was captured in a study of cytomegalovirus exposure and HLA in healthy donors. Study-wide context: A preliminary data release comprised 80 million to 95 million unique TCRs obtained from HLA-typed donors. General study findings and limits: Of the V segments, some could not be distinguished, including TRBV6-2 and TRBV6-3, and were excluded. A prior analysis recorded that most TCR beta V segments were productive about 87% or about 30% of the time.

Points on this clone: Its antigen is currently unknown.

The germline V gene has CDR1 SGHNT and CDR2 YYREEE (reference sequence). J gave up 6 bases and V 0 bases, and 5 bases lay outside the gene matches. The CDR3 totals 15 residues. Amplification used 60 Vbeta primers and 13 Jbeta primers. Authors' processing steps: About 11 million shared chains were among the roughly 80 million unique TCR beta chains that a later analysis counted. Repertoires were generated with immunoSEQ multiplex PCR, while TCRdb's copy carries only in-frame clones and drops some. V and J calls and clone size are those listed in that table; D and trimming were worked out from the DNA. The table has about 210,000 clones, around 83% seen once.

The genes are TRBV5-4 and TRBJ2-1; 8 nucleotides line up with TRBD2. Sequenced material: PBMCs. The sequence derives from a woman between 45 and 60 years old in good health and CMV-seropositive. The CDR3 DNA is TGTGCCAGCAGCTTGGAACTAGCGGATAGCAATGAGCAGTTCTTC. This gives the protein CASSLELADSNEQFF.